This T cell receptor (beta chain) was recorded in a study of beta chain features in type 1 diabetes. Looking at the study overall: There were 107,917,701 sorted cells examined across all samples. Broader study findings: Compared to healthy donors, patients appeared to have naive, central memory and Treg TCRB repertoires that were more alike. TCRB CDR3s were moderately but significantly shorter in Type 1 diabetes patients in all four CD4+ subsets.

Details on this clone: The antigen remains unidentified.

Sorting based on CD45RO/CCR7/CD25/CD127/CD95/CD27 separated CD4+ naive, central memory, regulatory and stem cell-like memory cells. The ends lost 5 bases at V and 0 bases at J; junction bases unmatched: 4. In germline, CDR1 is SEHNR, CDR2 FQNEAQ (reference sequence). The CDR3 loop spans 15 amino acids. The entirety of the isolated RNA underwent reverse transcription, so expressed TCRB transcripts were sequenced. Measured with immunoSEQ multiplex PCR; TCRdb has only the in-frame clones, and not every one. This sample has a few hundred thousand clones; around an eighth occur once, and the top ten carry 0.0095% to 0.011%.

Sequences were obtained from naive CD4+ T cells from blood. This chain joins TRBV7-9 and TRBJ2-3; 8 bases are a match to TRBD1. The TCR comes from a woman under 30 with type 1 diabetes. The CDR3 region is CASSRTGLSTDTQYF. CDR3 nucleotide sequence: TGTGCCAGCAGCCGGACAGGGTTGAGCACAGATACGCAGTATTTT.